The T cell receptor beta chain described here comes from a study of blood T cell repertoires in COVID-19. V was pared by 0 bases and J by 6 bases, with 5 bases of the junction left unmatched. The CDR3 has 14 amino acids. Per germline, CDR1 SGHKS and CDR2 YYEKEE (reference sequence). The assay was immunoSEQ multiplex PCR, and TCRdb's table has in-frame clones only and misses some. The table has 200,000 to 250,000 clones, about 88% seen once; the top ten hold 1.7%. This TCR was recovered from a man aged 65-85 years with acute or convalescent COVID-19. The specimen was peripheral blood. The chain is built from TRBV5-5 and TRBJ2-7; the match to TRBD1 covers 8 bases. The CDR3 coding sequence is TGTGCCAGCAGCTTGGGACAGGGGTGGGGCGAGCAGTACTTC. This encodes CASSLGQGWGEQYF. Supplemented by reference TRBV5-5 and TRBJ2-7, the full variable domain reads DAGVTQSPTHLIKTRGQQVTLRCSPISGHKSVSWYQQVLGQGPQFIFQYYEKEERGRGNFPDRFSARQFPNYSSELNVNALLLGDSALYLCASSLGQGWGEQYFGPGTRLTVT.